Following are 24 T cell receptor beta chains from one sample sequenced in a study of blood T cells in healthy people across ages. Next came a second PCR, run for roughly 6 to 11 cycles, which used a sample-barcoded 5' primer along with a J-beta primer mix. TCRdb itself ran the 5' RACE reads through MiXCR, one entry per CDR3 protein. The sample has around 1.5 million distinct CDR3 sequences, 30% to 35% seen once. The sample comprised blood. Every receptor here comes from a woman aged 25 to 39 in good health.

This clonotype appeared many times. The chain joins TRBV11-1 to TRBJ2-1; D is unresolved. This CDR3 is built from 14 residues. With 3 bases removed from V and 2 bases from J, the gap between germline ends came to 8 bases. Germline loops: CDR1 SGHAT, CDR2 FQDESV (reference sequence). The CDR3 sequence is CASSFSPTYNEQFF. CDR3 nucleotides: TGTGCCAGCAGCTTCAGTCCGACCTACAATGAGCAGTTCTTC.

The CDR3 nucleotides read TGTGCCAGCAGCCAAGAAATAGGGGGCGCGAATGGCTACACCTTC. It yields the protein CASSQEIGGANGYTF. V is TRBV14 and J is TRBJ1-2, with 7 bases lining up with TRBD1. V lost 0 bases, J lost 6 bases, and 7 bases stayed unmatched. The CDR3 totals 15 residues. The germline gives CDR1 SGHDN, CDR2 FVKESK.

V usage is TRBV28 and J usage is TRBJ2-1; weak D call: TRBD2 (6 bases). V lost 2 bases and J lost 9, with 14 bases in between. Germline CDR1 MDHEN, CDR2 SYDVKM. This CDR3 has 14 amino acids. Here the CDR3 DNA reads TGTGCCAGCAGTTTACCGGGAGTTTCCGGTGAGCAGTTCTTC. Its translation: CASSLPGVSGEQFF.

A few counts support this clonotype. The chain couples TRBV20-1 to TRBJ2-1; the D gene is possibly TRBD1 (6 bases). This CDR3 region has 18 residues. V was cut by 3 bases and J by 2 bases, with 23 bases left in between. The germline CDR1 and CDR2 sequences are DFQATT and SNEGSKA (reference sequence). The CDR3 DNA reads TGCAGTGCTAGCCGTGGGGGCGCCTCGGGCCTAACCTACAATGAGCAGTTCTTC. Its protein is CSASRGGASGLTYNEQFF.

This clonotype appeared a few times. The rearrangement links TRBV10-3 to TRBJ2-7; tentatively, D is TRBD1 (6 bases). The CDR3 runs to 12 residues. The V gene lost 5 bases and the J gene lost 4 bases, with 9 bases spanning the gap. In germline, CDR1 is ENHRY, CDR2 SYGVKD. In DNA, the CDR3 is TGTGCCATCAGTCCTACAGGGTACGAGCAGTACTTC. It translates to CAISPTGYEQYF.

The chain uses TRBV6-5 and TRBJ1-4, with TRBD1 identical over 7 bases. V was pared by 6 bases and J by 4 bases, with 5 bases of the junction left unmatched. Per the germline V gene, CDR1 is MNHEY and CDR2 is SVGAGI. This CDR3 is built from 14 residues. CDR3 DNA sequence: TGTGCCAGCAGCTTGACAGGGATTAATGAAAAACTGTTTTTT. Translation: CASSLTGINEKLFF.

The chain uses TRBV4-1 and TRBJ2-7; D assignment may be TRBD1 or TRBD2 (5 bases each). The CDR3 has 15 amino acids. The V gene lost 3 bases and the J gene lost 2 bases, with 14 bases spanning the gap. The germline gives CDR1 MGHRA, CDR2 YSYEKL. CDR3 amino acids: CASSQDTRGTYEQYF. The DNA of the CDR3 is TGCGCCAGCAGCCAGGACACGAGGGGTACCTACGAGCAGTACTTC.

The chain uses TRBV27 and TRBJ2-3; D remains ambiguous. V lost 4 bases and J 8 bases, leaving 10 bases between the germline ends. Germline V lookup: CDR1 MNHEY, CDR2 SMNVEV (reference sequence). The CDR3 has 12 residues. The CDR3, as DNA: TGTGCCAGCAGTTCCCCCGGGTCTACGCAGTATTTT. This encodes CASSSPGSTQYF.

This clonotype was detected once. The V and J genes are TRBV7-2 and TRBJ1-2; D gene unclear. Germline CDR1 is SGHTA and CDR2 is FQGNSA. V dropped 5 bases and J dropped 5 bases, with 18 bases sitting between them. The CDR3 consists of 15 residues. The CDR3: CASSPLGVRLYGYTF. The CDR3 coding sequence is TGTGCCAGCAGCCCTTTGGGCGTCAGATTATATGGCTACACCTTC.

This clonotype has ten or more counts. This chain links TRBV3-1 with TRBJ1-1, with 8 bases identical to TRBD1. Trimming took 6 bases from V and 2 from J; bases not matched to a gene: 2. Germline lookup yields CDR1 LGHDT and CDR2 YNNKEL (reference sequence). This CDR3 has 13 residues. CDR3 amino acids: CASRTGVNTEAFF. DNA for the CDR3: TGTGCCAGCAGGACAGGGGTTAACACTGAAGCTTTCTTT.

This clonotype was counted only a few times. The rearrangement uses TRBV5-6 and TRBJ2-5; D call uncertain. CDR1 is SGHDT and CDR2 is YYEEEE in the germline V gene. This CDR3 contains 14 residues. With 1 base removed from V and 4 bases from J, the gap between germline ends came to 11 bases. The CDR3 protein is CASSLSQRIETQYF. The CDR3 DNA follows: TGTGCCAGCAGCTTGTCACAGAGAATAGAGACCCAGTACTTC.

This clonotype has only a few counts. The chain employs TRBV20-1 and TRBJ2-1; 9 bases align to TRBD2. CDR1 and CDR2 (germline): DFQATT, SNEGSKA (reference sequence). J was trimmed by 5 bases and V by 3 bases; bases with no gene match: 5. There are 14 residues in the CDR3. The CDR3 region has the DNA TGCAGTGCTAGTCCTAGCGGGATAAACAATGAGCAGTTCTTC. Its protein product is CSASPSGINNEQFF.

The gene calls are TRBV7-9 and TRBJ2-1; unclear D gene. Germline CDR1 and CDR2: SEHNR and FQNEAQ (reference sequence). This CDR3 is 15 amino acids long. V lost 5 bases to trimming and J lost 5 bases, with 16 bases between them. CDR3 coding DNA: TGTGCCAGCAGCCGTCGACTCGAAACCAACAATGAGCAGTTCTTC. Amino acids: CASSRRLETNNEQFF.

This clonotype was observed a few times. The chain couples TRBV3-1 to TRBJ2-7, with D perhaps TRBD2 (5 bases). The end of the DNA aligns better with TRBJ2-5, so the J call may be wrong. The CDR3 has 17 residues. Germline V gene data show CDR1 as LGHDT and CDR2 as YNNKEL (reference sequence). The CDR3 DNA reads TGTGCCAGCAGCCAAGAGACCCCGGTAGCGACACGGGAGACCCAGTACTTC. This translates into CASSQETPVATRETQYF.

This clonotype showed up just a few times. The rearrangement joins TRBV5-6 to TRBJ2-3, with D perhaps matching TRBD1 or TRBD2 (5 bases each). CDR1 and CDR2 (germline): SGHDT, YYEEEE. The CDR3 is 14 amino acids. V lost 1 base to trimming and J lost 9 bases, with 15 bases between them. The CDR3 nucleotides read TGTGCCAGCAGCTTGCAGGGAGCATCGATCACGCAGTATTTT. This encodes CASSLQGASITQYF.

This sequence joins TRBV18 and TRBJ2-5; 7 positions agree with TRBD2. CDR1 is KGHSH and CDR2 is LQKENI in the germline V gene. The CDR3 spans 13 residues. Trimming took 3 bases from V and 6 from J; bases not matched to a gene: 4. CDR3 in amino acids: CASSPNGGKTQYF. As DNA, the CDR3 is TGTGCCAGCTCACCCAACGGGGGGAAGACCCAGTACTTC. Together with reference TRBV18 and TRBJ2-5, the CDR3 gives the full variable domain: NAGVMQNPRHLVRRRGQEARLRCSPMKGHSHVYWYRQLPEEGLKFMVYLQKENIIDESGMPKERFSAEFPKEGPSILRIQQVVRGDSAAYFCASSPNGGKTQYFGPGTRLLVL.

CDR3 protein: CAISEAAVPYEQYF. CDR3 bases: TGTGCCATCAGTGAGGCGGCCGTACCCTACGAGCAGTACTTC. The chain employs TRBV10-3 and TRBJ2-5, with D unclear. The J call is doubtful: the DNA matches TRBJ2-7 better. CDR1 is ENHRY, CDR2 SYGVKD, per germline. This CDR3 is 14 amino acids long.

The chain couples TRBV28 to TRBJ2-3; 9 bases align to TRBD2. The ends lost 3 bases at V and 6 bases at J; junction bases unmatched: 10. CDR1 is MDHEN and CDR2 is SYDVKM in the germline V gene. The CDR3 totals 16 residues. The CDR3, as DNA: TGTGCCAGCAGTTTGTCGGGTAGCGGGAGAGGTGATACGCAGTATTTT. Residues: CASSLSGSGRGDTQYF.

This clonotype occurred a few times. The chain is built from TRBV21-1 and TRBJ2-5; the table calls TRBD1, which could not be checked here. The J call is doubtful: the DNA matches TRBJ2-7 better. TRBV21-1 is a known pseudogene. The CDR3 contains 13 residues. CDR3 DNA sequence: TGTGCCAGCAGCAAAAAGGGGTACTACGAGCAGTACTTC. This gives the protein CASSKKGYYEQYF.

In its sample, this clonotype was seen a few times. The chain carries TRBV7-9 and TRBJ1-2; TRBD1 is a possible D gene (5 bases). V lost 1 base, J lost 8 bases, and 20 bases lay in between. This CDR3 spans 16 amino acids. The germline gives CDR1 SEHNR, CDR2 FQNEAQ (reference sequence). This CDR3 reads CASSLGDDGARWGYTF. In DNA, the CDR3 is TGTGCCAGCAGCTTAGGGGATGACGGGGCTCGATGGGGCTACACCTTC.

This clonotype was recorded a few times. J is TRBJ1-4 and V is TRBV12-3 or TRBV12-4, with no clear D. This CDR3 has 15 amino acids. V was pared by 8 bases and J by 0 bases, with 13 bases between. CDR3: CASGRVSATNEKLFF. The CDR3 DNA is TGTGCCAGCGGGAGAGTTAGTGCAACTAATGAAAAACTGTTTTTT.

The CDR3 here is CAWRWGFGRTEAFF. The CDR3 DNA follows: TGTGCCTGGAGGTGGGGGTTCGGGAGGACTGAAGCTTTCTTT. The rearrangement uses TRBV30 and TRBJ1-1; D may be TRBD1 (5 bases). Trimming took off 3 bases at V and 5 bases at J, with 16 bases between the two ends. The germline CDR1 and CDR2 sequences are GTSNPN and SVGIG (reference sequence). This CDR3 is built from 14 residues.

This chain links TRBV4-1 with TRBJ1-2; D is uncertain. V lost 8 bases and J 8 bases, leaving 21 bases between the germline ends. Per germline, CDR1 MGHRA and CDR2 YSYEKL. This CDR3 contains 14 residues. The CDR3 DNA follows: TGCGCCAGCTTTACGGGAATCGGAGGTGGCGGCTACACCTTC. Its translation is CASFTGIGGGGYTF.

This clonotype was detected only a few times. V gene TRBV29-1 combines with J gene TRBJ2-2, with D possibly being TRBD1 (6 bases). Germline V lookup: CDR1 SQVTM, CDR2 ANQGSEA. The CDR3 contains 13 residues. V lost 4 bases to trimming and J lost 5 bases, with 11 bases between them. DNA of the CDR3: TGCAGCGTTGCAGGGGTGCGGACCGGGGAGCTGTTTTTT. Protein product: CSVAGVRTGELFF.